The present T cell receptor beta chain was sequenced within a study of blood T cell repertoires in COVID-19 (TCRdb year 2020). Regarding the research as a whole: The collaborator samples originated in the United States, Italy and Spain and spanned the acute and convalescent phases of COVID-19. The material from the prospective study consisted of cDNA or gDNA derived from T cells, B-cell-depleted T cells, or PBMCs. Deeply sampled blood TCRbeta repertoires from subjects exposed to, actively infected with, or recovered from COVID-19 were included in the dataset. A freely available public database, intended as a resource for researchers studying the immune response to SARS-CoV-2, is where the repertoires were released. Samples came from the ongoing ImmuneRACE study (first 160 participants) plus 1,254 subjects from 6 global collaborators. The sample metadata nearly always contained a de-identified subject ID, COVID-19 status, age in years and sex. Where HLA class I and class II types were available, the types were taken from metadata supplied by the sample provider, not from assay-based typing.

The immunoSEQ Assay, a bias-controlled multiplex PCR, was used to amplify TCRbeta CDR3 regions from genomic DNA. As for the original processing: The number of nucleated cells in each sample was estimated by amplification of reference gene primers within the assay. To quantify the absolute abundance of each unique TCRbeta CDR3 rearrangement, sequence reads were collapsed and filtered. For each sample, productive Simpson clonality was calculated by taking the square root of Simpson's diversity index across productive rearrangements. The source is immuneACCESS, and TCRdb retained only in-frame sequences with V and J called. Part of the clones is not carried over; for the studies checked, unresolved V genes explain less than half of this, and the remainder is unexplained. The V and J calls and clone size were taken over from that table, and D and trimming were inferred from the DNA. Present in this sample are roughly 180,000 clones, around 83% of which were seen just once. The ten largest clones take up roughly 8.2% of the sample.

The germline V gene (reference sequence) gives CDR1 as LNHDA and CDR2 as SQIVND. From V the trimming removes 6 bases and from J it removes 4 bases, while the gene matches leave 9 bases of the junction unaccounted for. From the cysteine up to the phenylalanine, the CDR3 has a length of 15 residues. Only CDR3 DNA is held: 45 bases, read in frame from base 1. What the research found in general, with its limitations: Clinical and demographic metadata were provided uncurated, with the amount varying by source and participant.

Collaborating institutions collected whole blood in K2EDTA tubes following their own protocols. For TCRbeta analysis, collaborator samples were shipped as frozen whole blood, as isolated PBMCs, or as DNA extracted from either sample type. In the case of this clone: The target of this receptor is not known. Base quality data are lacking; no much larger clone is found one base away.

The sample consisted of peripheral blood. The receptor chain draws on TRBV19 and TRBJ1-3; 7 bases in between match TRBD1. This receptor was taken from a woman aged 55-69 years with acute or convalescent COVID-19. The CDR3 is CASSPDRAPGNTIYF. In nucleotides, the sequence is TGTGCCAGTAGCCCCGACAGGGCGCCAGGAAACACCATATATTTT.